The 13 T cell receptor beta chains below come from one sample, sequenced in a study of OX40 agonist ivuxolimab in advanced cancers. TCRdb's copy holds only in-frame clones and misses some; the assay was immunoSEQ multiplex PCR. Of over 50,000 clones in the sample, about 89% were seen once. The sequencing here drew on CD4+ or CD8+ T cells sorted from blood, taken in a trial of the OX40 agonist ivuxolimab. These TCRs come from an adult with an advanced solid tumor such as melanoma, head and neck, liver or kidney cancer.

The chain carries TRBV4-3 and TRBJ2-1; 7 bases line up with TRBD2. There are 19 residues in the CDR3. Per germline, CDR1 LGHNA and CDR2 YSLEER. The V segment lost 0 bases and the J segment 4 bases; nucleotides outside the gene matches: 15. CDR3 sequence: CASSQDIPLAEEKYNEQFF. CDR3 sequence (DNA): TGCGCCAGCAGCCAAGATATCCCCCTAGCGGAAGAAAAATACAATGAGCAGTTCTTC.

The chain uses TRBV4-3 and TRBJ2-1; 8 bases fit TRBD2. The CDR3 totals 15 residues. Trimming cost V 0 bases and J 6 bases; bases outside gene matches: 4. CDR1 is LGHNA, CDR2 YSLEER, per germline. The CDR3 sequence: CASSQDGTSSNEQFF. The CDR3 region has the DNA TGCGCCAGCAGCCAAGACGGGACTAGTAGCAATGAGCAGTTCTTC.

This clone was recorded once. V gene TRBV11-2 combines with J gene TRBJ1-1; D call uncertain. The germline V gene encodes CDR1 SGHAT and CDR2 FQNNGV. This CDR3 spans 14 amino acids. V lost 5 bases, J lost 8 bases, and 18 bases lay in between. Written as DNA, the CDR3 is TGTGCCAGCAGCCCCGCCTTCACAAACGAAGAAGCTTTCTTT. This sequence encodes CASSPAFTNEEAFF.

The rearrangement joins TRBV27 to TRBJ2-1; perhaps TRBD2 as D (6 bases). CDR3 length: 17 residues. CDR1 is MNHEY, CDR2 SMNVEV, per germline (reference sequence). Trimming stripped 6 bases from V and 0 bases from J, with 18 bases between. The CDR3 sequence is CASSPPPREYSYNEQFF. The CDR3, as DNA: TGTGCCAGCAGCCCCCCCCCTCGGGAGTACTCCTACAATGAGCAGTTCTTC.

This clone was seen only once. The genes are TRBV6-1 and TRBJ1-2; a weak D match, TRBD1 (6 bases). Germline V lookup: CDR1 MNHNS, CDR2 SASEGT. The CDR3 loop spans 17 amino acids. The germline V and J ends were trimmed by 2 bases and 1 base, with 17 bases remaining between them. The DNA for the CDR3 is TGTGCCAGCAGTGAACCCAGCCAGGGGAGTTTTAACTATGGCTACACCTTC. Its translation is CASSEPSQGSFNYGYTF.

This clone was seen a few times. The chain uses TRBV7-2 and TRBJ2-7; the match to TRBD2 covers 9 bases. Germline-derived CDR1 and CDR2 are SGHTA and FQGNSA. V lost 1 base, J lost 5 bases, and 9 bases stayed unmatched. The CDR3 totals 16 residues. The CDR3 sequence: CASSLELAGVNDEQYF. The CDR3 nucleotides read TGTGCCAGCAGCTTAGAATTAGCGGGAGTTAACGACGAGCAGTACTTC.

The count of this clone is one. This rearrangement joins TRBV27 to TRBJ1-5; possible D gene TRBD1, 6 bases. Trimming shortened V by 5 bases and J by 11 bases, and 22 bases separated the two germline ends. The CDR3 runs to 15 residues. Germline values: CDR1 MNHEY, CDR2 SMNVEV (reference sequence). CDR3 sequence: CASSQRGASRESQHF. The CDR3 coding sequence is TGTGCCAGCAGTCAAAGGGGGGCATCCCGGGAGTCCCAGCATTTT.

This chain links TRBV28 with TRBJ1-5; unclear D gene. The CDR3 runs 13 residues. Looked up from germline, CDR1 is MDHEN and CDR2 is SYDVKM. Trimming pared 2 bases from V and 4 bases from J, leaving 6 bases between. The CDR3 region is CASSLNGNQPQHF. In DNA, the CDR3 is TGTGCCAGCAGTTTAAACGGGAATCAGCCCCAGCATTTT.

The genes are TRBV27 and TRBJ2-1; D remains ambiguous. Trimming took 2 bases from V and 1 from J, leaving 6 bases between them. There are 14 residues in the CDR3. Germline CDR1 MNHEY, CDR2 SMNVEV (reference sequence). CDR3 in amino acids: CASSLMGSYNEQFF. The CDR3 DNA is TGTGCCAGCAGTTTAATGGGATCCTACAATGAGCAGTTCTTC.

The rearrangement links TRBV29-1 to TRBJ2-2; D remains ambiguous. The germline V and J ends were trimmed by 4 bases and 4 bases, with 10 bases remaining between them. The CDR3 is 13 residues long. CDR1 is SQVTM and CDR2 is ANQGSEA in the germline V gene. The CDR3 DNA reads as TGCAGCGTTGTAGTCGGAAGCACCGGGGAGCTGTTTTTT. This translates into CSVVVGSTGELFF.

CDR3 DNA: TGTGCCAGCAGTTTATGGTGGCAGGGACTAGACGAGGGTCAAGAGACCCAGTACTTC. It codes for CASSLWWQGLDEGQETQYF. V gene TRBV28 combines with J gene TRBJ2-5; 8 bases agree with TRBD2. The CDR3 spans 19 residues. CDR1 is MDHEN and CDR2 is SYDVKM in the germline V gene. V was pared by 0 bases and J by 2 bases, with 14 bases of the junction left unmatched.

This clone has just one count. The CDR3 loop reads CASSLPGYEQYF. The CDR3 DNA is TGTGCCAGCAGTCTTCCAGGCTACGAGCAGTACTTC. The chain is built from TRBV28 and TRBJ2-7; D not certain. The CDR3 is made up of 12 amino acids. Germline CDR1 MDHEN, CDR2 SYDVKM. The V and J ends lost 5 bases and 3 bases respectively, with 8 bases between them.

The chain has TRBV19 and TRBJ1-4; TRBD1 is a possible D gene (5 bases). CDR1 is LNHDA, CDR2 SQIVND, per germline (reference sequence). The CDR3 is 14 residues long. V lost 3 bases to trimming and J lost 13 bases, with 18 bases between them. DNA for the CDR3: TGTGCCAGTAGTATTCCAAGGGGACTGGGCAGACTGTTTTTT. It yields the protein CASSIPRGLGRLFF.